The T cell receptor (beta chain) under discussion was sequenced for a study of OX40 agonist ivuxolimab in advanced cancers. Study-wide context: An anti-OX40 (CD134) antibody with agonistic activity, ivuxolimab, was administered to patients. Study-wide findings and caveats: Researchers report that CD8+ T cells had, on average, more expanded clones than CD4+. Several nonresponders also turned out to have low normalized T-cell clonal expansion. Both CD4+ and CD8+ T cell populations in blood had undergone clonal expansion by week 6 at 0.1 to 3.0 mg/kg.

Produced via immunoSEQ multiplex PCR; TCRdb's table is partial and in-frame only. The table includes 85,000 to 90,000 clones, more than 85% detected once. A remark on this clone: Its antigen is not identified.

The sequencing here drew on CD4+ or CD8+ T cells sorted from blood, taken in a trial of the OX40 agonist ivuxolimab. This clonotype was sampled from an adult with an advanced solid tumor such as melanoma, head and neck, liver or kidney cancer.

Here the CDR3 DNA reads TGTGCCAGCAGTTCTAGGACAGGGGGGTCCTACGAGCAGTACTTC. Translated: CASSSRTGGSYEQYF. This chain connects TRBV28 to TRBJ2-7, with 10 bases identical to TRBD1. The V and J ends lost 4 bases and 1 base, in that order; junction bases with no gene match: 4. Per germline, CDR1 MDHEN and CDR2 SYDVKM. This CDR3 contains 15 residues.